Below are 7 T cell receptor beta chains sequenced from a single sample in a study of T cells after yellow fever vaccination. TCRdb itself ran the 5' RACE reads through MiXCR, one entry per CDR3 protein. Among about 22,000 distinct CDR3 sequences, 4% to 6% were seen once, and the ten largest hold 15% to 25%. Specimen: PBMCs, either bulk or a sorted T-cell subset (CD4+, CD8+, memory, or dextramer-sorted; not recorded which), collected about 49 days after the first yellow fever vaccination. The source is a man in his late teens or twenties who received the YFV17D yellow fever vaccine.

This clonotype was detected many times. J is TRBJ1-5 and V is TRBV20-1, with D unclear. There are 13 residues in the CDR3. Trimming shortened V by 4 bases and J by 7 bases, and 14 bases separated the two germline ends. CDR1 is DFQATT and CDR2 is SNEGSKA in the germline V gene (reference sequence). CDR3 DNA: TGCAGTGCTAAGGACGGGCCTGCGCAGCCCCAGCATTTT. Encoded protein: CSAKDGPAQPQHF.

This clonotype occurred many times. The V gene is TRBV21-1, the J gene TRBJ1-4. TRBV21-1 constitutes a pseudogene. The CDR3 loop spans 11 amino acids. CDR3 DNA sequence: TGTGCCAGCGCCCATAATGAAAAACTGTTTTTT. As protein: CASAHNEKLFF.

This clonotype has ten or more counts. This chain links TRBV20-1 with TRBJ1-4, with no clear D. The V gene's germline CDR1 is DFQATT and CDR2 SNEGSKA (reference sequence). The CDR3 is 13 amino acids. V was clipped by 5 bases and J by 7 bases, with 14 bases between them. CDR3 sequence reads: CSARLPPGEKLFF. CDR3 nucleotides: TGCAGTGCTCGTCTGCCCCCCGGTGAAAAACTGTTTTTT.

At least ten counts were recorded for this clonotype. The chain recombines TRBV6-5 with TRBJ2-1, with 11 bases identical to TRBD1. CDR1 and CDR2 from the germline V gene are MNHEY and SVGAGI. The CDR3 extends over 15 amino acids. V lost 4 bases to trimming and J lost 9 bases; unmatched junction nucleotides: 8. CDR3 in amino acids: CASSFRGTGGGEQFF. The CDR3 DNA reads as TGTGCCAGCAGTTTTCGCGGGACAGGGGGGGGTGAGCAGTTCTTC.

This clonotype showed up many times. CDR3: CATLDSVFGANVLTF. In nucleotides, the CDR3 is TGTGCCACCCTAGACAGTGTCTTTGGGGCCAACGTCCTGACTTTC. The rearrangement joins TRBV15 to TRBJ2-6; D is perhaps TRBD1 (5 bases). CDR1 LNHNV and CDR2 YYDKDF come from the germline V gene (reference sequence). V was cut by 8 bases and J by 3 bases, with 14 bases left in between. CDR3 length: 15 amino acids.

This clonotype was detected ten times or more. The J gene is TRBJ2-1, the V gene TRBV5-4; tentatively, D is TRBD2 (7 bases). The V end lost 3 bases, the J end lost 6 bases, and 16 bases lay between the germline ends. Germline V CDR1 and CDR2: SGHNT, YYREEE (reference sequence). The CDR3 extends over 15 amino acids. The CDR3 sequence: CASSSMGGARNEQFF. CDR3 coding DNA: TGTGCCAGCAGCTCGATGGGGGGGGCGCGCAATGAGCAGTTCTTC.

Ten or more counts support this clonotype. This chain uses TRBV19 with TRBJ2-2; a weak D match, TRBD2 (6 bases). This CDR3 is built from 13 residues. Germline CDR1 reads LNHDA; CDR2 reads SQIVND (reference sequence). Trimming removed 7 bases from V and 7 bases from J, with 13 bases in between. CDR3: CASTLRGYGELFF. DNA of the CDR3: TGTGCCAGTACCCTGCGGGGTTACGGGGAGCTGTTTTTT.